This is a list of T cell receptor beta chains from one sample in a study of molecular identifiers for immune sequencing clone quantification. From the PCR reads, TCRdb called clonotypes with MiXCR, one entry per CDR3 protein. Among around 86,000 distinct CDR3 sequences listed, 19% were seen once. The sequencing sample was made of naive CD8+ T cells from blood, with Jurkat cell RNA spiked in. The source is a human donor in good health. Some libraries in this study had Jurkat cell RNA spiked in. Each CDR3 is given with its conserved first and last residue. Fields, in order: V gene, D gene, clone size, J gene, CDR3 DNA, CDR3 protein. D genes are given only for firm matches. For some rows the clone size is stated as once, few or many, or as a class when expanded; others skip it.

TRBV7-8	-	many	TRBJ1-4	TGTGCCAGCAGCTTAACTAACTATGAAAAACTGTTTTTT	CASSLTNYEKLFF
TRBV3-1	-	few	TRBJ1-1	TGTGCCAGCAGCCAAGTGCTTCTTGAGGGGAATGAAGCTTTCTTT	CASSQVLLEGNEAFF
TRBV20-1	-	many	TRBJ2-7	TGCAGTGCTAGACCAGGTTTTGGTAACGAGCAGTACTTC	CSARPGFGNEQYF
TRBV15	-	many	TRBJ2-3	TGTGCCACCAGCCGACCAGGGGAAAGTACAGATACGCAGTATTTT	CATSRPGESTDTQYF
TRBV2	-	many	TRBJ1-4	TGTGCCAGCAGGGGCGATAAAACAACTAATGAAAAACTGTTTTTT	CASRGDKTTNEKLFF
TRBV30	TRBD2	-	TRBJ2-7	TGTGCCTGGAGTTTGAGTACTAGCGGGATCGTCGAGCAGTACTTC	CAWSLSTSGIVEQYF
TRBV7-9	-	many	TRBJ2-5	TGTGCCAGCAGCTTAGCGCCGGCAGATCCCCAAGAGACCCAGTACTTC	CASSLAPADPQETQYF
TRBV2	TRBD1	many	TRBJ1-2	TGTGCCAGGACCCTCGGGACAGGGGCCTATGGCTACACCTTC	CARTLGTGAYGYTF
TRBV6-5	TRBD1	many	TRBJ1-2	TGTGCCAGCAGTTCTCGTCCCGGGACAGGGGTGATCGGTTACACCTTC	CASSSRPGTGVIGYTF
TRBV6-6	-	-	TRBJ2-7	TGTGCCAGCAGTTCCCCGGCGGACAGCCCTTTCGGAGAGCAGTACTTC	CASSSPADSPFGEQYF
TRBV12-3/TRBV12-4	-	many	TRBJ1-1	TGTGCCAGCGGTCCGGGACGGATGAACACTGAAGCTTTCTTT	CASGPGRMNTEAFF
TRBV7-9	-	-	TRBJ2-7	TGTGCCAGCAGCTTTGGAGGACAAACCTACGAGCAGTACTTC	CASSFGGQTYEQYF
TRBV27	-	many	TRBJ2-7	TGTGCCAGCAGCTTATTTGGCCCTAGCTACGAGCAGTACTTC	CASSLFGPSYEQYF
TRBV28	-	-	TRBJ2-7	TGTGCCAGCAGTTTAGCAGCCCCCAGGGACAAGCGGTACTTC	CASSLAAPRDKRYF
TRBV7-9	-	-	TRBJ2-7	TGTGCCAGCATGGGCCCTCGCCACGAGCAGTACTTC	CASMGPRHEQYF
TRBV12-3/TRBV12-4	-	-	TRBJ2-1	TGTGCCAGCAGTTTAGAGCGTAGCAGTGAGCAGTTCTTC	CASSLERSSEQFF
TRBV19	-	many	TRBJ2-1	TGTGCCAGTAGTAACTACAATGAGCAGTTCTTC	CASSNYNEQFF
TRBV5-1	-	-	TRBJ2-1	TGCGCCAGCAGCTTGGACGCGGGTCCCAATGAGCAGTTCTTC	CASSLDAGPNEQFF
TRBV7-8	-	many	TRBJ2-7	TGTGCCAGCAGCTTAGGGGCCGACGGTGCGTACTTC	CASSLGADGAYF
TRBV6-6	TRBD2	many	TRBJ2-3	TGTGCCAGCACCACAGGACTAGCGGGAGCAGATACGCAGTATTTT	CASTTGLAGADTQYF
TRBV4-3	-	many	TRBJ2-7	TGCGCCAGCAGCCAAGATTGGGGGGTCTCCTACGAGCAGTACTTC	CASSQDWGVSYEQYF
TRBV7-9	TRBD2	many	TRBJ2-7	TGTGCCAGCAGCGACGGACTAGCGGGAGCCTACGAGCAGTACTTC	CASSDGLAGAYEQYF
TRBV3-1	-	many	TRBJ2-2	TGTGCCAGCGGAGCTGGTCCGAACACCGGGGAGCTGTTTTTT	CASGAGPNTGELFF
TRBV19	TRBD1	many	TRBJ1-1	TGTGCCAGTAGAGCGGGACAGGCCGTGAACACTGAAGCTTTCTTT	CASRAGQAVNTEAFF
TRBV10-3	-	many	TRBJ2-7	TGTGCCATCAAGCCTCCGGGATTCCAGGACGAGCAGTACTTC	CAIKPPGFQDEQYF
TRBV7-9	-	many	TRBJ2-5	TGTGCCAGCGGGGCGGAGTTGTCTCCTCAAGAGACCCAGTACTTC	CASGAELSPQETQYF
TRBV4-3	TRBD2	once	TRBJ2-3	TGCGCCAGCAGCCAAGTGGCGGGGGGGCCAGATACGCAGTATTTT	CASSQVAGGPDTQYF
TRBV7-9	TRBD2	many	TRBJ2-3	TGTGCCAGCAGCTTAGCGGGCGGGGGATACACAGATACGCAGTATTTT	CASSLAGGGYTDTQYF
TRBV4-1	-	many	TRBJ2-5	TGCGCCAGCAGCCAAGGGGCTGTTCAAGAGACCCAGTACTTC	CASSQGAVQETQYF
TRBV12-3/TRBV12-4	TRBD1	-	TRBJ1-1	TGTGCCAGCAGGGAGGGACAGCGGTATTCGGGCACTGAAGCTTTCTTT	CASREGQRYSGTEAFF
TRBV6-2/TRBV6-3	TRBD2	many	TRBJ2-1	TGTGCCAGCAGTTTTCGACTAGCGGGAGGGGATGAGCAGTTCTTC	CASSFRLAGGDEQFF
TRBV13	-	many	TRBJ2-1	TGTGCCAGCAGCTTAGTCCGGGGCCCCACCCTATACAATGAGCAGTTCTTC	CASSLVRGPTLYNEQFF
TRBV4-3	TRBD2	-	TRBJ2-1	TGCGCCAGCAGCCAAGATGGAGCGGGGGGCTCCTACAATGAGCAGTTCTTC	CASSQDGAGGSYNEQFF
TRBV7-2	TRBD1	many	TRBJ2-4	TGTGCCAGCAGCTCGGACAGGACGTGGGCCAAAAACATTCAGTACTTC	CASSSDRTWAKNIQYF
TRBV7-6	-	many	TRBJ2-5	TGTGCCAGCAGCTTAAATATCCTCGGGTACCAAGAGACCCAGTACTTC	CASSLNILGYQETQYF
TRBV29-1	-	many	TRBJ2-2	TGCAGCGTTGTTGGGAACACCGGGGAGCTGTTTTTT	CSVVGNTGELFF
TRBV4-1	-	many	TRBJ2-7	TGCGCCAGCAGCCAAGGTTGGCCGAGCTACGAGCAGTACTTC	CASSQGWPSYEQYF
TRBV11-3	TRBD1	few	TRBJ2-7	TGTGCCAGCAGCGATGGGACAGCGTACGAGCAGTACTTC	CASSDGTAYEQYF
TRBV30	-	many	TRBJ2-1	TGTGCCTGGAGCCCTAGCTCCTACAATGAGCAGTTCTTC	CAWSPSSYNEQFF
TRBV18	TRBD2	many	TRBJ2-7	TGTGCCAGCTCCCAGTCGGGGGGGTCGGCCTACGAGCAGTACTTC	CASSQSGGSAYEQYF
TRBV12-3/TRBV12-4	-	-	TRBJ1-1	TGTGCCCGCGGCAAGACAGTCACTGAAGCTTTCTTT	CARGKTVTEAFF
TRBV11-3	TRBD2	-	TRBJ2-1	TGTGCCGGCAGTCCTAGCGGGGGCGGGAATGAGCAGTTCTTC	CAGSPSGGGNEQFF
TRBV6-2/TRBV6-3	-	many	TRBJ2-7	TGTGCCAGCAGTTACGTCGAGGCCGAGCAGTACTTC	CASSYVEAEQYF
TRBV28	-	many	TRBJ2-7	TGTGCCAGCAGTTTGGGCAGGGGCTCGTACGAGCAGTACTTC	CASSLGRGSYEQYF
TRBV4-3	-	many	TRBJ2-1	TGCGCCAGCGGGGTTAGTCTTGGGCTCGGTGAGCAGTTCTTC	CASGVSLGLGEQFF
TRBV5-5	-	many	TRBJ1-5	TGTGCCAGCAGCTTAATTAGGGTTGCCAGCAATCAGCCCCAGCATTTT	CASSLIRVASNQPQHF